Sequencing of this TCR beta chain was carried out in a study of shared clonotypes between healthy human individuals (TCRdb year 2020). With regard to the full study: The cohort comprised a couple of women and a few men aged 18 to 49 years. For each donor, CD4 naive and CD4 memory were each run on three plates, CD8 naive on two plates, and CD8 memory on one plate. To increase sequencing depth and limit assay-specific biases, different laboratories used diverse techniques to prepare libraries and sequence TCR repertoires. Blood TCR repertoires of roughly five healthy adults were deeply sequenced to estimate repertoire size and the extent of clonotype sharing between individuals. Each donor's leukapheresis produced roughly between roughly 0.85 and 9.5 billion PBMCs. Paper-wide results and their limitations: When several donors were compared, the shared fraction of clonotypes was around 5% for naive CD4, 3.5% for naive CD8, 2.3% for memory CD4, and about 0.36% for memory CD8. Based on pairwise subsampling, the degree of clonotype sharing among donors was expected to be affected by sequencing depth. Sampling was restricted to blood, and TCR repertoires in tissues likely differ from the TCR repertoires found in blood. The genetic and exposure-history diversity represented was limited by the small number of donors. Compared with non-shared clonotypes, the clonotypes found in all four sorted-subset donors had higher generation probabilities. Incomplete sequencing was indicated by rarefaction of sorted-subset datasets, despite the large sequencing depth. Naive subsets generally had larger estimated clonotype richness than memory subsets.

CD8 naive samples were CD45RO-negative cells positively selected for CCR7, giving a CD45RA+CCR7+ population that excluded TemRA cells. The donors were healthy, HIV-negative adults who had no recently reported acute infections or vaccinations. Every donor was a Caucasian adult living in Nashville, Tennessee, USA. Blood was collected by leukapheresis, and PBMCs were isolated by Ficoll-Histopaque density gradient centrifugation and then cryopreserved in liquid nitrogen vapor phase. Analytical flow cytometry was used to check the purity and quantity of every magnetically sorted T cell population. Genomic DNA was isolated from every sorted fraction and measured by UV absorbance on a Nanodrop 2000c. Using the deep immunoSEQ assay, multiplex PCR amplified TCR CDR3 regions from genomic DNA. For each cell subset, the extracted genomic DNA was distributed evenly across all wells of several immunoSEQ 96-well plates, and each plate served as one replicate. Each replicate PCR for sorted subsets received 150 to 250 ng genomic DNA, equal to roughly 30,000 T cell genomes. Purified libraries were measured with a Qubit 3.0 fluorometer, size-checked on a Bioanalyzer 2100, and measured again with the KAPA Library Quantification kit. Each immunoSEQ 96-well plate was sequenced on its own single-read 150-cycle Illumina NextSeq 550 flow cell. Per the source publication's procedure: Because only junctional sequences without quality scores were contained in the immunoSEQ output, filtering matching that applied to full-length reads could not be performed. Sequences were annotated with PyIR, a Python wrapper for IgBLAST v1.9, and V/J genes and CDR3 were assigned using IMGT germline references. Reads were removed for weak V/J assignments (E-value above 1e-6), missing CDR3, stop codons, out-of-frame junctions, or ambiguous translated residues. V3J clonotypes were defined as sequences sharing an identical inferred V gene, J gene, and CDR3 amino acid sequence. The percentage overlap between two repertoires was calculated by dividing the number of shared unique clonotypes by the size of the smaller repertoire. Richness of each repertoire was evaluated using RTK rarefaction, the Chao1 estimator, and Recon v2.1 estimates of unobserved clonotypes. Generation probabilities for all TCRbeta clonotypes obtained by the gDNA method from a handful of donors were computed using OLGA. TCRdb provides this immuneACCESS table in a form limited to in-frame rearrangements. Some clones are lacking; in checked studies, under half of them reflect an unresolved V gene, and why the rest are absent is not known. V, J and clone size derive from that table, while D and trimming were established from the DNA sequence. This sample holds about 1.9 million clones; roughly 95% were observed only once. The ten most abundant clones make up 1.5% to 2% of the sample.

Taken from the germline V gene, the CDR1 and CDR2 loops are SGHDN and FVKESK. There are 13 amino acids in the CDR3, from cysteine to phenylalanine inclusive. The DNA shown is the 39-base CDR3, in frame from base 1. The V and J ends are trimmed by 0 bases and 9 bases, leaving 9 bases between them. In regard to this clone: Which antigen it targets is not known. No base quality values were provided; no much bigger clone lies one nucleotide off.

The clonotype comes from a man between 18 and 29 years old in good health. Some clones in this sample may be carry-over from other donors' samples. The chain joins TRBV14 to TRBJ2-1, with no reliable assignment of the D segment. Sequencing was performed on naive CD8+ T cells from PBMCs. The cell subset or site label, as the study defines it: CD45RA+CCR7+. The DNA sequence reads TGTGCCAGCAGCCAAGAAATCTCGGGTGAGCAGTTCTTC. Its coded protein is CASSQEISGEQFF.